A single sample is the source of the 20 T cell receptor beta chains below, sequenced in a study of blood T cell repertoires in COVID-19. The method was immunoSEQ multiplex PCR; TCRdb's version includes in-frame clones alone and lacks a portion of them. This sample has more than 150,000 clones, with roughly 80% found just once. The sample taken for sequencing was peripheral blood. These receptors originate from an elderly woman with COVID-19, enrolled during active disease.

In DNA form, the CDR3 reads TGTGCCAGCAGCTTAGCCCCAGGGGGCAGGGGCTACACCTTC. Translating gives CASSLAPGGRGYTF. The gene calls are TRBV7-9 and TRBJ1-2; TRBD1 agrees at 8 bases. Germline V CDR1 and CDR2: SEHNR, FQNEAQ (reference sequence). The J segment lost 8 bases and the V segment lost 0 bases, leaving 5 bases of the junction unmatched. The CDR3 is 14 residues long.

The chain combines TRBV3-1 (or the pseudogene TRBV3-2) with TRBJ1-2; D not resolved. Germline V gene sequence: CDR1 LGHDT, CDR2 YNNKEL (reference sequence). The CDR3 runs 13 residues. Trimming pared 1 base from V and 4 bases from J, leaving 7 bases between. In nucleotides, the CDR3 is TGTGCCAGCAGCCAAGTAGTTGGCTATGGCTACACCTTC. It is translated as CASSQVVGYGYTF.

V gene TRBV10-3 combines with J gene TRBJ1-5, with D perhaps TRBD1 (6 bases). V gave up 5 bases and J gave up 5 bases, with 13 bases separating them. The CDR3 runs to 14 residues. Germline CDR1 reads ENHRY; CDR2 reads SYGVKD. CDR3: CAISTGGTDQPQHF. The DNA of the CDR3 is TGTGCCATCAGTACGGGGGGCACCGATCAGCCCCAGCATTTT.

V is TRBV28 and J is TRBJ1-5, with TRBD1 identical over 10 bases. The germline V gene encodes CDR1 MDHEN and CDR2 SYDVKM. The junction had 8 bases not matched to a gene; V was cut back by 5 bases and J by 1 base. The CDR3 loop spans 17 amino acids. The CDR3 nucleotides are TGTGCCAGCAGTGATCGACAGGGGGCCTGGAGCAATCAGCCCCAGCATTTT. This translates into CASSDRQGAWSNQPQHF.

The chain carries TRBV2 and TRBJ2-7; TRBD1 matches 9 bases. This CDR3 comprises 13 residues. Per the germline V gene, CDR1 is SNHLY and CDR2 is FYNNEI. V gave up 11 bases and J gave up 6 bases; unmatched junction bases: 11. The CDR3 DNA is TGTGCCTCAGCAGGAACAGGGGGCCCCGAGCAGTACTTC. Translation: CASAGTGGPEQYF.

V and J are TRBV28 and TRBJ2-5; weak D call: TRBD2 (6 bases). This CDR3 contains 16 residues. Trimming left V 6 bases short and J 4 bases short, with 21 bases between. Germline V gene sequence: CDR1 MDHEN, CDR2 SYDVKM. The CDR3 protein is CASSTHELGLLETQYF. The CDR3 DNA follows: TGTGCCAGCAGCACACACGAATTGGGACTCTTAGAGACCCAGTACTTC. Combining the CDR3 with reference TRBV28 and TRBJ2-5 gives the whole variable domain DVKVTQSSRYLVKRTGEKVFLECVQDMDHENMFWYRQDPGLGLRLIYFSYDVKMKEKGDIPEGYSVSREKKERFSLILESASTNQTSMYLCASSTHELGLLETQYFGPGTRLLVL.

This clone has more than one count but fewer than ten. The rearrangement joins TRBV19 to TRBJ2-2; 10 bases match TRBD1. From germline, CDR1 is LNHDA and CDR2 SQIVND (reference sequence). The CDR3 is 14 residues long. V was pared by 6 bases and J by 8 bases, with 6 bases of the junction left unmatched. CDR3 residues: CASRGTGATGELFF. CDR3 nucleotides: TGTGCCAGTAGAGGGACAGGGGCAACGGGGGAGCTGTTTTTT.

The chain has TRBV30 and TRBJ1-5, with D unclear. Deletions cut 0 bases from V and 0 bases from J, with 9 bases between. CDR1 and CDR2 from the germline V gene are GTSNPN and SVGIG (reference sequence). The CDR3 length is 15 residues. CDR3 region: CAWSVFSYSNQPQHF. The CDR3 DNA reads as TGTGCCTGGAGTGTTTTTAGTTATAGCAATCAGCCCCAGCATTTT.

J is TRBJ1-2 and V is TRBV14; no firm D call. The CDR3 consists of 14 residues. Germline-derived CDR1 and CDR2 are SGHDN and FVKESK. Between the trimmed V and J ends, which lost 1 base and 4 bases, there was a span of 10 bases. CDR3 in DNA: TGTGCCAGCAGCCAAGGGTTAGGACTCTATGGCTACACCTTC. This sequence encodes CASSQGLGLYGYTF.

The chain couples TRBV7-2 to TRBJ2-2, with TRBD2 matching 9 bases. J was trimmed by 6 bases and V by 5 bases; bases with no gene match: 7. The CDR3 length is 15 residues. Germline values: CDR1 SGHTA, CDR2 FQGNSA. The CDR3 DNA is TGTGCCAGCAGCCCAGAGGGGACTAGCCCCGGGGAGCTGTTTTTT. It specifies CASSPEGTSPGELFF.

This chain connects TRBV20-1 to TRBJ2-3; D may be TRBD2 (5 bases). CDR1 is DFQATT and CDR2 is SNEGSKA in the germline V gene (reference sequence). V shed 3 bases and J shed 4 bases, with 11 bases lying between them. The CDR3 spans 13 residues. CDR3 DNA: TGCAGTGCTAGTAGCCGGGGTCCAGATACGCAGTATTTT. Translating it yields CSASSRGPDTQYF.

This clone was recorded once. This chain joins TRBV18 and TRBJ1-2; no reliable D call. V gave up 4 bases and J gave up 8 bases, with 14 bases separating them. This CDR3 has 13 residues. Germline values: CDR1 KGHSH, CDR2 LQKENI. The CDR3 region has the DNA TGTGCCAGCTCACAGTTGCAGGTTCGAGGCTACACCTTC. Translated, it gives CASSQLQVRGYTF.

The rearrangement uses TRBV5-5 and TRBJ2-1; 10 positions agree with TRBD2. In germline, CDR1 is SGHKS, CDR2 YYEKEE (reference sequence). This CDR3 has 15 amino acids. The ends lost 4 bases at V and 6 bases at J; junction bases unmatched: 7. This CDR3 reads CASSQDGLAVNEQFF. For the CDR3, the DNA is TGTGCCAGCAGCCAGGATGGACTAGCGGTCAATGAGCAGTTCTTC.

The chain recombines TRBV5-1 with TRBJ2-1; D is perhaps TRBD1 (6 bases). V lost 4 bases and J lost 4, with 15 bases in between. The CDR3 has 15 residues. The germline V gene encodes CDR1 SGHRS and CDR2 YFSETQ. In DNA, the CDR3 is TGCGCCAGCAGCCCGGACAGAAGGGGTTACAATGAGCAGTTCTTC. Translation: CASSPDRRGYNEQFF.

The rearrangement links TRBV5-4 to TRBJ2-1, with TRBD2 matching over 13 bases. The CDR3 is 16 amino acids. Germline CDR1 SGHNT, CDR2 YYREEE (reference sequence). Unmatched junction bases numbered 6, after V lost 2 bases and J lost 7 bases. CDR3 nucleotide sequence: TGTGCCAGCAGCTTTCTGACTAGCGGGGGGATGAATGAGCAGTTCTTC. It encodes CASSFLTSGGMNEQFF.

The rearrangement joins TRBV7-8 to TRBJ1-1; a possible D gene is TRBD1 (5 bases). Germline CDR1 reads SGHVS; CDR2 reads FQNEAQ. CDR3 length: 14 residues. Trimming left V 6 bases short and J 5 bases short, with 16 bases between. The CDR3 is CASSILWGRTEAFF. DNA of the CDR3: TGTGCCAGCAGTATACTCTGGGGGAGGACTGAAGCTTTCTTT.

This clone turned up a few times. This chain joins TRBV5-4 and TRBJ2-4, with 13 bases that match TRBD2. CDR3 length: 14 residues. After removal of 4 bases from V and 16 bases from J, the junction contained 11 bases not matched to a gene. Germline lookup yields CDR1 SGHNT and CDR2 YYREEE (reference sequence). The CDR3 region has the DNA TGTGCCAGCAGCCCGGGACTAGCGGGGTCCCAGGCATACTTC. This encodes CASSPGLAGSQAYF.

The rearrangement uses TRBV6-6 and TRBJ2-1; TRBD2 matches 13 bases. V shed 6 bases and J 4 bases; nucleotides not matched to a gene: 15. CDR1 and CDR2 from the germline V gene are MNHNY and SVGAGI (reference sequence). This CDR3 contains 19 residues. CDR3: CASSYPSGLAGVGYNEQFF. The CDR3 region has the DNA TGTGCCAGCAGCTATCCCTCCGGACTAGCGGGAGTGGGGTACAATGAGCAGTTCTTC.

This clone was detected a few times. The chain has TRBV2 and TRBJ1-1; 8 bases map to TRBD1. The germline V gene encodes CDR1 SNHLY and CDR2 FYNNEI. The junction had 7 bases not matched to a gene; V was cut back by 6 bases and J by 4 bases. The CDR3 covers 14 residues. The CDR3 DNA sequence: TGTGCCAGCAGCGACAGGGGTGGGGTCACTGAAGCTTTCTTT. Its translation: CASSDRGGVTEAFF. The full variable domain, rest sourced from reference TRBV2 and TRBJ1-1, is EPEVTQTPSHQVTQMGQEVILRCVPISNHLYFYWYRQILGQKVEFLVSFYNNEISEKSEIFDDQFSVERPDGSNFTLKIRSTKLEDSAMYFCASSDRGGVTEAFFGQGTRLTVV.

The chain uses TRBV28 and TRBJ2-1; 7 bases fit TRBD1. The CDR3 is 15 amino acids. The germline gives CDR1 MDHEN, CDR2 SYDVKM. V shed 1 base, J shed 6 bases, and the junction held 6 bases outside the gene matches. DNA of the CDR3: TGTGCCAGCAGTTTATACGGGACAGCAGCCAATGAGCAGTTCTTC. As protein: CASSLYGTAANEQFF.